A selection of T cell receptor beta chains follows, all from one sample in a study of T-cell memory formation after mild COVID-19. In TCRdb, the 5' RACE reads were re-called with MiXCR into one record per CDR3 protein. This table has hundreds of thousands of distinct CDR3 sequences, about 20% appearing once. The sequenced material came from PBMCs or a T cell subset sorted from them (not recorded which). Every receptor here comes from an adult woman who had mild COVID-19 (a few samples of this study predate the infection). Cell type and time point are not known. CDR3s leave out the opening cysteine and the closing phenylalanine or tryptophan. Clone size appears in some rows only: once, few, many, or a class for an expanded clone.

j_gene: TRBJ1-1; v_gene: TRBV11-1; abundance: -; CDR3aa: ASSYPGGSTEAF
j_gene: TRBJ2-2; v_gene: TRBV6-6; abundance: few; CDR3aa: ASCTVTGELF
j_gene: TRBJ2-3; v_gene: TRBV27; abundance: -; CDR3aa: ASREALGTDTQY
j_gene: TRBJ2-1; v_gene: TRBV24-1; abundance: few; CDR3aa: ATSAPTGKRYNEQF
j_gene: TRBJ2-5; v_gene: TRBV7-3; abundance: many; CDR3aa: ASSLTLGETQY
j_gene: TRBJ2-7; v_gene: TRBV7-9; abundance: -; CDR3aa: ASSSRDRTTYEQY
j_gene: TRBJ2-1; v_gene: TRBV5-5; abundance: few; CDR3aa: ASRRDRGRTEQF
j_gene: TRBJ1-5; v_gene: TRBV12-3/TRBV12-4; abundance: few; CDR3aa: ASRGKAQH
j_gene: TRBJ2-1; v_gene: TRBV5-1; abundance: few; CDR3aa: ASKEDRYNEQF
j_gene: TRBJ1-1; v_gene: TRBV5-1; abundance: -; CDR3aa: ASSLRDGGTEAF
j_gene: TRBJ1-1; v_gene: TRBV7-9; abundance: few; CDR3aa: ASNRVNTEAF
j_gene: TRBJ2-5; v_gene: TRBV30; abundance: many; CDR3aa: AWSVRVRETQY
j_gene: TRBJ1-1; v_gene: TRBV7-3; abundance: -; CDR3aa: ASSAGHPNTEAF
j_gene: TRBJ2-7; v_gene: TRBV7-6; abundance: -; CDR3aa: ASSLTSLPLDEQY
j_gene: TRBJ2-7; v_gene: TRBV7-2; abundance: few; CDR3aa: ASSPSARAYEQY
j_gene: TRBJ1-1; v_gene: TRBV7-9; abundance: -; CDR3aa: ASSLTRRDTEAF